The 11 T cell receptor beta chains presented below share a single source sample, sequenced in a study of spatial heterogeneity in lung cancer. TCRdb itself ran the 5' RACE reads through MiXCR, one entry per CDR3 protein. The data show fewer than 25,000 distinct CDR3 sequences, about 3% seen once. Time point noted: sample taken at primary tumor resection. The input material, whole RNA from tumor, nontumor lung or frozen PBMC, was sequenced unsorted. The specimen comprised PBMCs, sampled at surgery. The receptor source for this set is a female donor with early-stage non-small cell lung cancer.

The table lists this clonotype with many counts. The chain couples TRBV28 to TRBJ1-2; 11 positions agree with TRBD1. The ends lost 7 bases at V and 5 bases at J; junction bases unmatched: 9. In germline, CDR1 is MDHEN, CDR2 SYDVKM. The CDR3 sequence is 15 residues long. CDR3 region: CASTGRDRGLYGYTF. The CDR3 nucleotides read TGTGCCAGCACAGGCCGGGACAGGGGGTTGTATGGCTACACCTTC.

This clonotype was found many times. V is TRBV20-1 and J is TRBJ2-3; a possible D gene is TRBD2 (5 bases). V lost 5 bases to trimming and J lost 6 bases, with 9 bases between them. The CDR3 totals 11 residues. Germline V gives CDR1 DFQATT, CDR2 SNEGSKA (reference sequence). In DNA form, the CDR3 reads TGCAGTGCTCCACTAGGGGATACGCAGTATTTT. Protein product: CSAPLGDTQYF.

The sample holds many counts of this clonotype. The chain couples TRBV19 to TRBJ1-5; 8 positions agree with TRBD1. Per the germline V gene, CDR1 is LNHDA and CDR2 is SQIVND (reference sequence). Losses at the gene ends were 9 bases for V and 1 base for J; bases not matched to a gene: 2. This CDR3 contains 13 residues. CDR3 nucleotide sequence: TGTGCCAGCCGACAGGGGAGCAATCAGCCCCAGCATTTT. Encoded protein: CASRQGSNQPQHF.

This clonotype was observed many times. The CDR3 nucleotides are TGTGCCAGTAATTTGAACACCGGGGAGCTGTTTTTT. Translated, it gives CASNLNTGELFF. The chain combines TRBV19 with TRBJ2-2; D is uncertain. Between the trimmed V and J ends, which lost 7 bases and 1 base, there was a span of 4 bases. CDR1 LNHDA and CDR2 SQIVND come from the germline V gene (reference sequence). The CDR3 length is 12 residues.

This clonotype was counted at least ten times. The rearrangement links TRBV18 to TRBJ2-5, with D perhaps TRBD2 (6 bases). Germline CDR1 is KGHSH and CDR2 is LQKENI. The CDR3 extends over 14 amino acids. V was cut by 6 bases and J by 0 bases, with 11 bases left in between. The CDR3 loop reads CASSPLANQETQYF. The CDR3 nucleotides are TGTGCCAGCTCGCCTCTAGCGAACCAAGAGACCCAGTACTTC. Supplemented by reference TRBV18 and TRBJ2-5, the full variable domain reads NAGVMQNPRHLVRRRGQEARLRCSPMKGHSHVYWYRQLPEEGLKFMVYLQKENIIDESGMPKERFSAEFPKEGPSILRIQQVVRGDSAAYFCASSPLANQETQYFGPGTRLLVL.

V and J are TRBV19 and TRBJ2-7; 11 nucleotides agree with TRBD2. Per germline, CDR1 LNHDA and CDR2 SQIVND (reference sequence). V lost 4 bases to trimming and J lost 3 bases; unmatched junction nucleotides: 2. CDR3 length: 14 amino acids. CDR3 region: CASSTGTSGYEQYF. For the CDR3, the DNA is TGTGCCAGTAGTACCGGGACTAGCGGCTACGAGCAGTACTTC.

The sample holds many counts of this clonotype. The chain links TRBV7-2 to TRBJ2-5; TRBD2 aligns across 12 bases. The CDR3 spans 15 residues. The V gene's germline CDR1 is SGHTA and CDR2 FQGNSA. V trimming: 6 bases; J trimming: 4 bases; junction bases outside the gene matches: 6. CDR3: CASRALAGGPETQYF. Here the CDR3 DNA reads TGTGCCAGCAGGGCTCTAGCGGGAGGGCCAGAGACCCAGTACTTC. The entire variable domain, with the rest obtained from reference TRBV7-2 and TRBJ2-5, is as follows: GAGVSQSPSNKVTEKGKDVELRCDPISGHTALYWYRQSLGQGLEFLIYFQGNSAPDKSGLPSDRFSAERTGGSVSTLTIQRTQQEDSAVYLCASRALAGGPETQYFGPGTRLLVL.

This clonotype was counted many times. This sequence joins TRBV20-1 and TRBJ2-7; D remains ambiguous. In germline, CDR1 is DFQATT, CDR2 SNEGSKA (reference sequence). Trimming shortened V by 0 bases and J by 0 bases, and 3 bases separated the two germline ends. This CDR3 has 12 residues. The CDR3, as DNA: TGCAGTGCTAGAGAGAGCTCCTACGAGCAGTACTTC. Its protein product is CSARESSYEQYF.

The CDR3 DNA sequence: TGTGCCAGCCAGACAGGGGCGCAGGTGTACAATGAGCAGTTCTTC. Translation: CASQTGAQVYNEQFF. This sequence joins TRBV10-3 and TRBJ2-1, with 8 bases matching TRBD1. Germline CDR1 reads ENHRY; CDR2 reads SYGVKD. Trimming at V came to 10 bases and at J to 4 bases, leaving 12 bases not matched to a gene. The CDR3 runs 15 residues.

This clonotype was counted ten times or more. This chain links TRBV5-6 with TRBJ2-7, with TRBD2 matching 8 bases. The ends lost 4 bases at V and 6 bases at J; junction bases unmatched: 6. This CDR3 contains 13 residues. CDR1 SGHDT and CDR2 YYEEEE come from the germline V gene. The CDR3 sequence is CASSTRGGLEQYF. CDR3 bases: TGTGCCAGCAGCACCCGGGGGGGTCTCGAGCAGTACTTC.

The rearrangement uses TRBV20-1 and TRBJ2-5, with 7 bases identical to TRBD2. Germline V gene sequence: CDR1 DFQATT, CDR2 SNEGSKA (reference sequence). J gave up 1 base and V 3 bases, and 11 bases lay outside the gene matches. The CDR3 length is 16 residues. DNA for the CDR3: TGCAGTGCTAGGGCTCTAGCGGATAACCTCCAAGAGACCCAGTACTTC. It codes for CSARALADNLQETQYF.